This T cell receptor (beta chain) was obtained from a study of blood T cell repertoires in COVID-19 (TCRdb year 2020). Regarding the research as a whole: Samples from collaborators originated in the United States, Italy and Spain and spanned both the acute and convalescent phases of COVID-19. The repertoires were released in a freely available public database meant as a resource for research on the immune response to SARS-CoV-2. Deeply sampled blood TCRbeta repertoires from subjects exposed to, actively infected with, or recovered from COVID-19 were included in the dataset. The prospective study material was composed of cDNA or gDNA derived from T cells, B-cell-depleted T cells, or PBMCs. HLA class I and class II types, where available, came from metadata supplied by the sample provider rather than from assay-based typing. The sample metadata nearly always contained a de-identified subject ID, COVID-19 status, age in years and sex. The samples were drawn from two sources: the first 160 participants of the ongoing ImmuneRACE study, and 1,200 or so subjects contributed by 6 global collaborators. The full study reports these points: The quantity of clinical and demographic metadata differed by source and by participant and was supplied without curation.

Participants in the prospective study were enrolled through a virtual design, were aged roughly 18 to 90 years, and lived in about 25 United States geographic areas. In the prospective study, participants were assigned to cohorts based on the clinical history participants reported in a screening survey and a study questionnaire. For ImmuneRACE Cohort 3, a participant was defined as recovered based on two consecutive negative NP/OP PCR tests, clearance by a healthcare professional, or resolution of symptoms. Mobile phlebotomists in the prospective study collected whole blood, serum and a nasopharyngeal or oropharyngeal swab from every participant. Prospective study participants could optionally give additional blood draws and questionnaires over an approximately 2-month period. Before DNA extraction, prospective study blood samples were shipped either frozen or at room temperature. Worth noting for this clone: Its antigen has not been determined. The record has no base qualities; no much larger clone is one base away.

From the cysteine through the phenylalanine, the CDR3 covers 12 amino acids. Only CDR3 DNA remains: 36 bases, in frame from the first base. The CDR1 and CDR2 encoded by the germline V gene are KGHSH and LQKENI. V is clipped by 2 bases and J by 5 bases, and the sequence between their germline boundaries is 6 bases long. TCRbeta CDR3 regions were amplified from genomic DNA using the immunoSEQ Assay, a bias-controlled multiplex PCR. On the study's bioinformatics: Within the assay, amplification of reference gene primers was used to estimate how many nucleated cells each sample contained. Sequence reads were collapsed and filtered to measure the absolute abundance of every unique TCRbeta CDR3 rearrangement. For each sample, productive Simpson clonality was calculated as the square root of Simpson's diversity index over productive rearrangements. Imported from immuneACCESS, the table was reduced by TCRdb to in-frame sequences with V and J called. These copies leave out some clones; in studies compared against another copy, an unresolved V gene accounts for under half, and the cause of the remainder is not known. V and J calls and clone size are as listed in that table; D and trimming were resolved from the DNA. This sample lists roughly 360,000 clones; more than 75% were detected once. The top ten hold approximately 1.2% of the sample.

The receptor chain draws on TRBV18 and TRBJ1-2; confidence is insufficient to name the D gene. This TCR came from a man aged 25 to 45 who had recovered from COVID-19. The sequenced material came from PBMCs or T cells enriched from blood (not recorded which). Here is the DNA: TGTGCCAGCTCACCAGGGAGATATGGCTACACCTTC. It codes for CASSPGRYGYTF. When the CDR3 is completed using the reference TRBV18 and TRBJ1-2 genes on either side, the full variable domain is NAGVMQNPRHLVRRRGQEARLRCSPMKGHSHVYWYRQLPEEGLKFMVYLQKENIIDESGMPKERFSAEFPKEGPSILRIQQVVRGDSAAYFCASSPGRYGYTFGSGTRLTVV.